The rows below give T cell receptor beta chains drawn from one sample of a study of OX40 agonist ivuxolimab in advanced cancers. Here immunoSEQ multiplex PCR was the method, and the copy in TCRdb shows in-frame clones only, minus some. This table has roughly 100,000 clones, 90% appearing once. Sample: CD4+ or CD8+ T cells sorted from blood, taken in a trial of the OX40 agonist ivuxolimab. These receptors were obtained from an adult with an advanced solid tumor such as melanoma, head and neck, liver or kidney cancer. Both conserved end residues are part of each CDR3. The D gene is left open where the match is weak.

CDR3 protein | D gene | V gene
CASRELTASARGQYF | . | TRBV7-2
CASSSGTGNQPQHF | TRBD1 | TRBV5-4
CASSLAGSTNEKLFF | . | TRBV7-2
CASSLKTGVLNYGYTF | TRBD1 | TRBV5-4
CASSRGLEETQYF | TRBD2 | TRBV18
CASNSRGESSYNEQFF | TRBD2 | TRBV10-1
CATFTRVFNQPQHF | . | TRBV28
CASTELNSYEQYF | . | TRBV6-5
CASSPGLAGRGDTQYF | TRBD2 | TRBV11-2
CASSVGGQGNQPQHF | TRBD1 | TRBV7-2
CASSFARLDEQFF | . | TRBV7-2
CSVEAHRGLPQHF | . | TRBV29-1
CASSPNGGAEFF | TRBD2 | TRBV5-1
CASSYSRDYNSPLHF | . | TRBV6-5
CASRTQGADYGYTF | TRBD1 | TRBV5-1
CASSQAEGRSYGYTF | . | TRBV4-3
CASSEGYSNQPQHF | . | TRBV6-4
CASSPRGQGYTF | . | TRBV18
CASRDGQLTQETQYF | . | TRBV5-1
CASSEEGPSYNEQFF | . | TRBV6-1
CASTEVPLAEAFF | . | TRBV28
CASSLVQSNYEQYF | . | TRBV5-1
CASSTGQYSGNTIYF | . | TRBV19
CASSSSPLAGGPPYF | TRBD2 | TRBV7-2
CASSQEVTGDQPQHF | TRBD1 | TRBV4-1
CASSSGGQGFEQYF | . | TRBV19
CASSLGHGGTDTQYF | . | TRBV5-4
CASSLGLGLAGGLAQTNEQFF | TRBD2 | TRBV5-1
CASSPPGVPSEQYF | . | TRBV28
CASSPMPRGEKLFF | . | TRBV18
CASSPELQGRNGYTF | . | TRBV18
CASTPGRNNSPLHF | . | TRBV19
CASSLAGTGSSGANVLTF | TRBD1 | TRBV4-2
CASSSSGGADTQYF | TRBD2 | TRBV6-5
CASSFGSGTGANVLTF | TRBD2 | TRBV6-5
CASSQHRGYNQPQHF | TRBD1 | TRBV6-5
CASSDRRDNSPLHF | . | TRBV28
CASSLGSYGYTF | . | TRBV7-2